Below, one TCR beta chain is given with its context. The CDR3 runs to 14 residues. Per the germline V gene, CDR1 is SGHRS and CDR2 is YFSETQ. The source of the sample is a study of T cells expressing NK-cell markers. Using the 5' RACE reads, TCRdb records one entry per CDR3 protein without DNA. The table counts 550,000 to 600,000 distinct CDR3 sequences; roughly 3.6% lies in the top ten. The V and J genes are TRBV5-1 and TRBJ2-1; absent DNA, TCRdb's TRBD1 call cannot be checked. The sequence was collected from a man between 18 and 29 years old in good health. The sample comprised blood T cells: a sorted CD56 or NKG2C T cell subset, CD4+ or CD8+ T cells, or bulk PBMC T cells (not recorded which). CDR3: CASSFGQGGDEQFF.